This entry features one T cell receptor (beta chain) sequence. Its specific antigen is unknown. The record has no base qualities; no much larger clone is one base away. The record originates from a study of blood T cell repertoires in COVID-19 (dated by TCRdb to the early 2020s). Regarding the complete study: Collaborator samples came from the United States, Italy and Spain and covered acute and convalescent phases of COVID-19. The prospective study material was composed of cDNA or gDNA derived from T cells, B-cell-depleted T cells, or PBMCs. Subjects who had been exposed to COVID-19, were actively infected with it, or had recovered from it provided the deeply sampled blood TCRbeta repertoires that made up the dataset. The repertoires were released in a freely available public database meant as a resource for research on the immune response to SARS-CoV-2. Samples were obtained from the ongoing ImmuneRACE study (first 160 participants) and from about 1,300 subjects provided by 6 global collaborators. Nearly every sample came with metadata listing a de-identified subject ID, COVID-19 status, age in years and sex. Where available, HLA class I and class II types were taken from metadata supplied by the sample provider and were not determined by assay-based typing.

Each collaborating institution followed its own protocols to collect whole blood in K2EDTA tubes. Collaborator samples were shipped for TCRbeta analysis as frozen whole blood, isolated PBMCs, or DNA extracted from either sample type. The immunoSEQ Assay, a bias-controlled multiplex PCR, was used to amplify TCRbeta CDR3 regions from genomic DNA. As for the original processing: Within the assay, amplification of reference gene primers was used to estimate how many nucleated cells each sample contained. Sequence reads were collapsed and filtered to measure the absolute abundance of every unique TCRbeta CDR3 rearrangement. For each sample, productive Simpson clonality was calculated by taking the square root of Simpson's diversity index across productive rearrangements. TCRdb carries this immuneACCESS record with in-frame sequences only. Its versions omit some clonotypes, under half of them owing to an unresolved V gene in the studies checked, with the rest unexplained. V and J calls and clone size come straight from that table; D and trimming were deduced from the DNA. Recorded for this sample are roughly 150,000 clones; approximately 83% of them occurred a single time. 11% of the sample is held by the ten biggest clonotypes.

Points the paper makes about the study in general: How much clinical and demographic metadata was included differed by source and by participant, and the metadata was provided uncurated.

The sequenced sample consisted of peripheral blood. The sequence was collected from a man in his 70s with active or convalescent COVID-19.

At the DNA level, the sequence is TGTGCCACCACGGGGGGCCGACTAGCGGGGAACTACAATGAGCAGTTCTTC. It is translated as CATTGGRLAGNYNEQFF. Recombination joined TRBV24-1 with TRBJ2-1, with 11 bases aligning to TRBD2. The germline V gene supplies CDR1 KGHDR and CDR2 SFDVKD. Spanning cysteine to phenylalanine, the CDR3 consists of 17 amino acids. The read is trimmed to its CDR3 DNA, 51 bases read in frame from base 1. For this chain, trimming is 8 bases at the V end and 3 bases at the J end, and the number of junction bases without a gene match is 11.